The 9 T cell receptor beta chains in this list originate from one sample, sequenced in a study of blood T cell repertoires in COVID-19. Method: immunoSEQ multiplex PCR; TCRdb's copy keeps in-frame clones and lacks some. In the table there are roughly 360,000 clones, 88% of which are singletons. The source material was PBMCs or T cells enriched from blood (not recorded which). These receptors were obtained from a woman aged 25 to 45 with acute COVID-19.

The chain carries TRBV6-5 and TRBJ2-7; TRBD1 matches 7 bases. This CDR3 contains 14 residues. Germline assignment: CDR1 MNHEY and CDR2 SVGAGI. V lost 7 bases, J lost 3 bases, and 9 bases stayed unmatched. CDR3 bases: TGTGCCAGCAATGCCGGGACAGCTATCTACGAGCAGTACTTC. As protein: CASNAGTAIYEQYF.

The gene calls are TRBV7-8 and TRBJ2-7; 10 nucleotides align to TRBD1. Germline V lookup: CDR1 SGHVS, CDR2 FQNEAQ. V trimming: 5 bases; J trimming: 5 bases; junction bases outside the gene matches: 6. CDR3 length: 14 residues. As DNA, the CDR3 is TGTGCCAGCAGCCCTTCCGGGACAGGGGACGAGCAGTACTTC. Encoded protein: CASSPSGTGDEQYF.

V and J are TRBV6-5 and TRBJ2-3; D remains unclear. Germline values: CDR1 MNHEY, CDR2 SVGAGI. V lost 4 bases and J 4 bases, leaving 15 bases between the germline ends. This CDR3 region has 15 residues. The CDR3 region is CASSLARTPPDTQYF. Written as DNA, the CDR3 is TGTGCCAGCAGTTTGGCTAGAACTCCTCCAGATACGCAGTATTTT.

CDR3 sequence reads: CSVRTSGVKQYF. Here the CDR3 DNA reads TGCAGCGTTCGAACTAGCGGGGTAAAGCAGTACTTC. This chain uses TRBV29-1 with TRBJ2-7, with 10 positions matching TRBD2. The V gene end was trimmed by 5 bases and the J gene end by 8 bases; junction bases not matched to a gene: 6. The CDR3 length is 12 residues. Per the germline V gene, CDR1 is SQVTM and CDR2 is ANQGSEA.

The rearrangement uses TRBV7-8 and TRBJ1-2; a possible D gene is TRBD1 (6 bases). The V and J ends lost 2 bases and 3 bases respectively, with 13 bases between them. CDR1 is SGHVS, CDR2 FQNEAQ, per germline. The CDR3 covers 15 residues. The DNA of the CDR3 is TGTGCCAGCAGCTTAACCAGTCCAGGGGACTATGGCTACACCTTC. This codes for CASSLTSPGDYGYTF.

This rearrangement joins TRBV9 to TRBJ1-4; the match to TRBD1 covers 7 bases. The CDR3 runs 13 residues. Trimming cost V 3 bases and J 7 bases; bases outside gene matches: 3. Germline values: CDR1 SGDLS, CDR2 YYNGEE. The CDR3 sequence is CASSEGAREKLFF. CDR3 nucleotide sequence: TGTGCCAGCAGCGAGGGGGCCCGTGAAAAACTGTTTTTT.

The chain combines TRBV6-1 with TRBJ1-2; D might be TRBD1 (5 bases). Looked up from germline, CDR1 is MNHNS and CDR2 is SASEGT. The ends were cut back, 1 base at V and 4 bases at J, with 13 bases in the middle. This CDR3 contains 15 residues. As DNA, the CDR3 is TGTGCCAGCAGTGAAGGGTCAGGGCTGTCCTATGGCTACACCTTC. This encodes CASSEGSGLSYGYTF.

The CDR3 protein is CASSQKGGAGQPQHF. In DNA form, the CDR3 reads TGCGCCAGCAGCCAGAAGGGGGGGGCGGGCCAGCCCCAGCATTTT. The V call is TRBV4-1, the J call TRBJ1-5; maybe TRBD1 (6 bases). CDR1 is MGHRA, CDR2 YSYEKL, per germline. Trimming removed 3 bases at V and 7 bases at J, with 16 bases between. The CDR3 loop spans 15 amino acids.

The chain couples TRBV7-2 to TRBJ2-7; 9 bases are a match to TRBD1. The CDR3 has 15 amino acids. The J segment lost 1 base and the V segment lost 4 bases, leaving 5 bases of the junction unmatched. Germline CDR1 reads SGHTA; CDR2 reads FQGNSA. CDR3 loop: CASSSHRGRSYEQYF. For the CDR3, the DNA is TGTGCCAGCAGCTCCCACAGGGGGCGATCCTACGAGCAGTACTTC.